The entry below gives a single T cell receptor (beta chain) sequence along with its context. TCRdb keeps only in-frame clones here, not all; method: immunoSEQ multiplex PCR. The data hold hundreds of thousands of clones, with almost 90% observed a single time. These data belong to a study of blood T cell repertoires in COVID-19. Germline V gene sequence: CDR1 DFQATT, CDR2 SNEGSKA (reference sequence). V lost 3 bases and J lost 7, with 9 bases in between. The CDR3 loop spans 11 amino acids. In the 2 weeks before study entry, exposed participants met a COVID-19 case, which was PCR-confirmed or clinician-diagnosed.

Sample: PBMCs or T cells enriched from blood (not recorded which). The genes are TRBV20-1 and TRBJ1-2; weak D call: TRBD1 (5 bases). The sequence was obtained from a man younger than 45 who had been exposed to COVID-19. The CDR3 coding sequence is TGCAGTGCTAGTATGGGGCTTGGCTACACCTTC. Protein sequence: CSASMGLGYTF.